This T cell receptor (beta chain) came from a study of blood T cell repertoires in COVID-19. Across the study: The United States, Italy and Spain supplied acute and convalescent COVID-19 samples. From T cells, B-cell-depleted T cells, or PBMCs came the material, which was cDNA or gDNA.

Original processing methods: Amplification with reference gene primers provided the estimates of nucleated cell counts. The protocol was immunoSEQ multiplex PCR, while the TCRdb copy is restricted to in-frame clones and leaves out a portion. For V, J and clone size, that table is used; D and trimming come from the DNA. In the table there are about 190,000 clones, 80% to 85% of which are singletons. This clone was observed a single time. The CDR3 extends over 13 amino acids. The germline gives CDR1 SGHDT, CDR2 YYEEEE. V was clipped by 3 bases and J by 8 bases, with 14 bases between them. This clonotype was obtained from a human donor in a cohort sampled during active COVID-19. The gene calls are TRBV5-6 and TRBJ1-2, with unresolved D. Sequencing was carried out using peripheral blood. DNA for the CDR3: TGTGCCAGCAGCTCTTTCCCCGTCGAGGGCTACACCTTC. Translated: CASSSFPVEGYTF.